This T cell receptor (beta chain) derives from a study of cytotoxic CD8 clonotypes in ibrutinib-treated CLL. Study-wide context: With a range of 6 to 36, the median treatment time before response samples were taken was approximately 11 months.

The CDR3 spans 15 residues. V dropped 6 bases and J dropped 2 bases, with 15 bases sitting between them. Germline V gives CDR1 LNHNV, CDR2 YYDKDF (reference sequence). This table comes from immunoSEQ multiplex PCR, and its TCRdb copy is limited to in-frame clones, with some not included. The sample shows under 300,000 clones, approximately 76% of them seen only once. This sequence joins TRBV15 and TRBJ2-3; D remains unclear. This TCR was sampled from a human donor with chronic lymphocytic leukemia. The sequencing here drew on PBMCs, taken at disease progression, from a patient treated with ibrutinib. The CDR3 sequence: CATSLSPSYTDTQYF. CDR3 sequence (DNA): TGTGCCACCAGTCTCTCCCCCAGCTACACAGATACGCAGTATTTT.